This entry describes one T cell receptor (beta chain). Its antigen is unidentified. CDR1 and CDR2 (germline): MNHNS, SASEGT. This CDR3 is 14 amino acids long. V dropped 6 bases and J dropped 2; count of bases not matched to a gene: 4. The investigators collected lesional scalp punch biopsies and peripheral blood from alopecia areata patients. This sample was taken from a study of CD8+ T cells in alopecia areata. For the study at large: Those patients who were treated received oral tofacitinib, which was given at 5 to 10 mg twice daily for moderate-to-severe alopecia areata. Notes on the study in general: Clonality exceeded that of normal scalp in lesional scalp, most notably in alopecia totalis/universalis. Scalp sample sequencing also detects resident alphabeta T cells of normal skin.

RNA, once extracted, was reverse transcribed into cDNA for use as the sequencing template. The repertoire was sequenced with immunoSEQ multiplex PCR; TCRdb's copy has only in-frame clones and lacks some. The profile shows around 140,000 clones, 45% to 60% of them singletons. The sample here was CD4+ T cells sorted from blood, taken at week 0. This receptor was identified in a human donor with alopecia areata. The chain links TRBV6-1 to TRBJ2-3, with 8 bases lining up with TRBD1. In DNA, the CDR3 is TGTGCCAGCAGCGACAGGGGATCCACAGATACGCAGTATTTT. It codes for CASSDRGSTDTQYF.